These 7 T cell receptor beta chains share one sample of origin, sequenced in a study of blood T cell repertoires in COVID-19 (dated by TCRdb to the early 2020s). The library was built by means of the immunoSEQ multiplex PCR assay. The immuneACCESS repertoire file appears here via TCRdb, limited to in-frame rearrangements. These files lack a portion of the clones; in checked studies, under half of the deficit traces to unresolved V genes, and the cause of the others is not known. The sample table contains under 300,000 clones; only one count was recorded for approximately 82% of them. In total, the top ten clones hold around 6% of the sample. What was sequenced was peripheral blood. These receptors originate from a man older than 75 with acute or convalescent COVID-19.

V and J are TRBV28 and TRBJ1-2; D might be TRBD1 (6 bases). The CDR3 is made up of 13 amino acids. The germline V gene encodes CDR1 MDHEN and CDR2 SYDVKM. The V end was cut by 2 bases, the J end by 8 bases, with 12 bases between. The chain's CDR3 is CASSLTGSKGYTF. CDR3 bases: TGTGCCAGCAGTTTAACAGGGAGTAAGGGCTACACCTTC.

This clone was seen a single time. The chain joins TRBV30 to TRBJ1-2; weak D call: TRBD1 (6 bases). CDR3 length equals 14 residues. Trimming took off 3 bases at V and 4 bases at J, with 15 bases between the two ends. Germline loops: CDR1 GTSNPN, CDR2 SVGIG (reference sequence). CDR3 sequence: CAWRILGGPYGYTF. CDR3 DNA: TGTGCCTGGAGGATCTTAGGGGGACCCTATGGCTACACCTTC.

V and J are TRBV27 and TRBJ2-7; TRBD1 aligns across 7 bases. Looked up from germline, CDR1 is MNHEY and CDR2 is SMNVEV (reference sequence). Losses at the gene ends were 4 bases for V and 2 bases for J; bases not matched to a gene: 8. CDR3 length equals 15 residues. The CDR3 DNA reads TGTGCCAGCAGTTACAGGGGAACGGGAACCTACGAGCAGTACTTC. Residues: CASSYRGTGTYEQYF.

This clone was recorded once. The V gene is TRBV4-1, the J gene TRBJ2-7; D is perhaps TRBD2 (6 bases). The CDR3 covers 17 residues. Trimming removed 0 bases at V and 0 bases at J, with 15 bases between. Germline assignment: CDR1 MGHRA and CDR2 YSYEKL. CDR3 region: CASSQDIGGFSSYEQYF. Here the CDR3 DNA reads TGCGCCAGCAGCCAAGATATCGGGGGTTTTTCCTCCTACGAGCAGTACTTC.

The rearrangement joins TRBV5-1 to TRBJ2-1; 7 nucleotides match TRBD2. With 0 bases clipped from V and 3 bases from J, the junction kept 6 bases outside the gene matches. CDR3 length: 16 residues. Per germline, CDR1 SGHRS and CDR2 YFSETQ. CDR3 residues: CASSLGSSGNYNEQFF. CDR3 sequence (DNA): TGCGCCAGCAGCTTGGGGTCGAGCGGGAACTACAATGAGCAGTTCTTC. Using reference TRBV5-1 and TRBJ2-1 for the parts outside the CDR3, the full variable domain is KAGVTQTPRYLIKTRGQQVTLSCSPISGHRSVSWYQQTPGQGLQFLFEYFSETQRNKGNFPGRFSGRQFSNSRSEMNVSTLELGDSALYLCASSLGSSGNYNEQFFGPGTRLTVL.

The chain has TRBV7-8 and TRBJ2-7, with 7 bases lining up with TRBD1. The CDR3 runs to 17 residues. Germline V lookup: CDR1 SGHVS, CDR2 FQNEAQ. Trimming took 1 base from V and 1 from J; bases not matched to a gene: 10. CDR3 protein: CASSLVIRGQYSYEQYF. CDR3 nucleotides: TGTGCCAGCAGCTTAGTTATCCGGGGACAGTATTCCTACGAGCAGTACTTC. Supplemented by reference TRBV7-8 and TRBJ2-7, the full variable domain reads GAGVSQSPRYKVAKRGQDVALRCDPISGHVSLFWYQQALGQGPEFLTYFQNEAQLDKSGLPSDRFFAERPEGSVSTLKIQRTQQEDSAVYLCASSLVIRGQYSYEQYFGPGTRLTVT.

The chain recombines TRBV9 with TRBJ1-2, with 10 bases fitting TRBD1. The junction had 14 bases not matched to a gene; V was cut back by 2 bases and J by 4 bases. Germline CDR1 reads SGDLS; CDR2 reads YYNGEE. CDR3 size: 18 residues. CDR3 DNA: TGTGCCAGCAGCGTCAAACCGGGACAGGGGAGTTGGGGCTATGGCTACACCTTC. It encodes CASSVKPGQGSWGYGYTF.